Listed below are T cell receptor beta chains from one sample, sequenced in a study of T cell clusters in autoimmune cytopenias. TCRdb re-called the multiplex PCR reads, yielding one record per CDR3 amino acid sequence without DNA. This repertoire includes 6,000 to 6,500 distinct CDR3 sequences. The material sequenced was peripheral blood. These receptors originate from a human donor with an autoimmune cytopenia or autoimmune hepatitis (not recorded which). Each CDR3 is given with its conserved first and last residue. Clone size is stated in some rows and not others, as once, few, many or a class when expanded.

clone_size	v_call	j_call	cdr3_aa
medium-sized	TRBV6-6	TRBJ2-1	CASRGQGDYNEQFF
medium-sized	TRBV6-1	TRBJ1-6	CASSGGQGHNSPLHF
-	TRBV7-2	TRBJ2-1	CASSLRTSGGYNEQFF
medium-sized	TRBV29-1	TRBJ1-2	CSALESGGYGYTF
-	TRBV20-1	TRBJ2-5	CSARIGYGTQYF
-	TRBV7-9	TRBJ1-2	CASSAGHIYGYTF
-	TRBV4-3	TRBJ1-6	CASSQDQGDYNSPLHF
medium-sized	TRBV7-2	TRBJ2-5	CASSLARETQYF
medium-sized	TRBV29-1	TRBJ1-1	CSVDGIVNTEAFF
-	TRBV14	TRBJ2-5	CASSVRGGQTQYF
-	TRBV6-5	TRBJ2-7	CASSLGGGKGYEQYF
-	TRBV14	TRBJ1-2	CASSQDRGTYGYTF
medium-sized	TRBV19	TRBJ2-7	CASSRGTEYEQYF
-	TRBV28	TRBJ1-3	CASSFSLPGNTIYF
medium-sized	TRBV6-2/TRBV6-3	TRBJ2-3	CASSTLAGQGVADTQYF
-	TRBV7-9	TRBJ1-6	CASSEALGYNSPLHF
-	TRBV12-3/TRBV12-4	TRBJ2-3	CASSLALGALDTQYF
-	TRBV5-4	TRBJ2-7	CASSSLSRTSYEQYF
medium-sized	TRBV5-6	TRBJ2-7	CASSLFGDYEQYF
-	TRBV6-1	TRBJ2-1	CASSAGTGGRNEQFF
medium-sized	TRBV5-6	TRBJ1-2	CASSLEGQGTNGYTF
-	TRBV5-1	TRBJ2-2	CASSFSLAGGQADTGELFF
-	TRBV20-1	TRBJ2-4	CSATSAGNIQYF
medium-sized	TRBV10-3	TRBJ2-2	CAISETGGVGTGELFF
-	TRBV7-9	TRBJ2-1	CASSPPEYNEQFF
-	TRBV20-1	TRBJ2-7	CSASGGTPDSEQYF
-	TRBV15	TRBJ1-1	CATSSEALGQLNTEAFF
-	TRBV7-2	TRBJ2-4	CASSLGQGLAKNIQYF
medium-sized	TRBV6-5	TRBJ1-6	CASRGNSPLHF
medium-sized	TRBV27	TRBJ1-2	CASSSRQGAVANYGYTF
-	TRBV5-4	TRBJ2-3	CASSLGIDRTDTQYF
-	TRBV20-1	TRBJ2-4	CSARLGVIAKNIQYF
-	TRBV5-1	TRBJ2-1	CASSLGLFGGTNNEQFF
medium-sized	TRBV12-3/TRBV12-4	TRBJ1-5	CASSLMANGNQPQHF
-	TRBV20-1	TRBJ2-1	CSAQGPSVRYNEQFF
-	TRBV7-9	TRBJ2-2	CASSLDQQASGELFF
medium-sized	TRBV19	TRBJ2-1	CASSRVSSYNEQFF
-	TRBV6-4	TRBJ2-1	CASSLSDGEQFF
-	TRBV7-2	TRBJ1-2	CASSLENYGYTF
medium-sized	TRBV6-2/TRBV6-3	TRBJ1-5	CASRDRGNQPQHF
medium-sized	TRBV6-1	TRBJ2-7	CASSDEGRAIEQYF
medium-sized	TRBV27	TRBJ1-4	CASSPPGLGNEKLFF
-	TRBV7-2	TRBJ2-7	CASSQTGGAGEQYF
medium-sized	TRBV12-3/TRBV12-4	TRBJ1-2	CASSPRDRQNYGYTF
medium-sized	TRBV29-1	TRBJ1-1	CSVEFQGTEAFF
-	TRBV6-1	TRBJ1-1	CASTNEQGANTEAFF
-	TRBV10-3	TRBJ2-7	CAISIRDNPEYYEQYF